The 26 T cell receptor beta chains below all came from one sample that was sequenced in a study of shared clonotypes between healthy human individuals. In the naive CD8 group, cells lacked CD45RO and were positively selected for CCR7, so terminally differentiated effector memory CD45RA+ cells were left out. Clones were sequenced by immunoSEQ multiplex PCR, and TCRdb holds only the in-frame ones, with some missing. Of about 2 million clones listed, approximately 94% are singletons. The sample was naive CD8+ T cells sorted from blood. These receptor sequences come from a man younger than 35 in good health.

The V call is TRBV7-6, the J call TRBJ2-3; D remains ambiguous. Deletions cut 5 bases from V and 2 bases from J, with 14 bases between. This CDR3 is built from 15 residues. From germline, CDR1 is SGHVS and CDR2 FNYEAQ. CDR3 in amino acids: CASSRGNAITDTQYF. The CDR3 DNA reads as TGTGCCAGCAGCAGAGGCAACGCGATCACAGATACGCAGTATTTT.

CDR3 DNA sequence: TGTGCCAGCAGTTTAGGTCTAGGGTGGACCCAGTACTTC. Protein product: CASSLGLGWTQYF. V usage is TRBV28 and J usage is TRBJ2-5; D call uncertain. CDR1 MDHEN and CDR2 SYDVKM come from the germline V gene. Trimming removed 2 bases at V and 7 bases at J, with 11 bases between. This CDR3 is built from 13 residues.

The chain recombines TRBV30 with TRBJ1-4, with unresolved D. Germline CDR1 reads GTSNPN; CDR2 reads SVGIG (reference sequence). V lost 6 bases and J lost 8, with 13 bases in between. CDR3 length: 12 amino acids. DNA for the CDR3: TGTGCCTGCCAGAATGAGGAGGAAAAACTGTTTTTT. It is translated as CACQNEEEKLFF.

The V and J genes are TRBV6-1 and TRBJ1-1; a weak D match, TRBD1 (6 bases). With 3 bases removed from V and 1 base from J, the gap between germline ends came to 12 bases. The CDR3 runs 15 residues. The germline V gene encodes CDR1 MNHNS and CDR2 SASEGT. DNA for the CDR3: TGTGCCAGCAGTGACACAGGGTTAGGGAACACTGAAGCTTTCTTT. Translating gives CASSDTGLGNTEAFF.

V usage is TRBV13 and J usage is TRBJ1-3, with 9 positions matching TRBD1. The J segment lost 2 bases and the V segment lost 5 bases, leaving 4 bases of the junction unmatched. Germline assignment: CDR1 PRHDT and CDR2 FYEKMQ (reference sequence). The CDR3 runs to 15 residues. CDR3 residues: CASSTGTGTGNTIYF. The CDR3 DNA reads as TGTGCCAGCAGCACCGGGACAGGGACTGGAAACACCATATATTTT.

DNA for the CDR3: TGTGCCAGCAGCTTTTACAGGGGGAATTCACCCCTCCACTTT. This codes for CASSFYRGNSPLHF. J is TRBJ1-6 and V is TRBV5-6; 8 positions match TRBD1. Losses at the gene ends were 2 bases for V and 7 bases for J; bases not matched to a gene: 2. The CDR3 is 14 residues long. Germline loops: CDR1 SGHDT, CDR2 YYEEEE.

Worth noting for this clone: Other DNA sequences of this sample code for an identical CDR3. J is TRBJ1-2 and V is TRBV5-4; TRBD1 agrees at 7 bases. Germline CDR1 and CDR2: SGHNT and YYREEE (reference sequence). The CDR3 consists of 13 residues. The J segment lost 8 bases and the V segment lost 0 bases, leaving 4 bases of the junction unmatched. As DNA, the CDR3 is TGTGCCAGCAGCTTGGGACAGGGAGACGGCTACACCTTC. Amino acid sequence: CASSLGQGDGYTF. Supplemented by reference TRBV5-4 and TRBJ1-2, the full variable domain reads ETGVTQSPTHLIKTRGQQVTLRCSSQSGHNTVSWYQQALGQGPQFIFQYYREEENGRGNFPPRFSGLQFPNYSSELNVNALELDDSALYLCASSLGQGDGYTFGSGTRLTVV.

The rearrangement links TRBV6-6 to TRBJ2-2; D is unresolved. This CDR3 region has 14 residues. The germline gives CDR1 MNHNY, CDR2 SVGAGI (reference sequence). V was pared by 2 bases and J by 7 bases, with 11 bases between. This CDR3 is CASSYLTADGELFF. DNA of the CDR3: TGTGCCAGCAGTTACCTCACGGCCGACGGGGAGCTGTTTTTT.

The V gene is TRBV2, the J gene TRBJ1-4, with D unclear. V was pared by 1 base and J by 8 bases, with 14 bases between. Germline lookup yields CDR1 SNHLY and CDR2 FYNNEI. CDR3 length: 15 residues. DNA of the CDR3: TGTGCCAGCAGTGAAGGACGCGACGCGAGGGAAAAACTGTTTTTT. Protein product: CASSEGRDAREKLFF.

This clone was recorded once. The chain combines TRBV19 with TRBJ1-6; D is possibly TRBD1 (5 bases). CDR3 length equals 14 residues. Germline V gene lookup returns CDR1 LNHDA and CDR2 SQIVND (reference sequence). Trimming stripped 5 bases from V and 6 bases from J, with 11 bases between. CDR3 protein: CASSPGEGNSPLHF. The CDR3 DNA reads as TGTGCCAGTAGTCCGGGGGAGGGTAATTCACCCCTCCACTTT.

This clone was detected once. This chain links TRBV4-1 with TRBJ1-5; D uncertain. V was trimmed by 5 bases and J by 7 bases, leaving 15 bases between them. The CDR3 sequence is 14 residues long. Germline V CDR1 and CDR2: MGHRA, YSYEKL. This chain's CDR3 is CASSSLRGRQPQHF. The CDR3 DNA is TGCGCCAGCAGCTCCCTGCGCGGCCGGCAGCCCCAGCATTTT.

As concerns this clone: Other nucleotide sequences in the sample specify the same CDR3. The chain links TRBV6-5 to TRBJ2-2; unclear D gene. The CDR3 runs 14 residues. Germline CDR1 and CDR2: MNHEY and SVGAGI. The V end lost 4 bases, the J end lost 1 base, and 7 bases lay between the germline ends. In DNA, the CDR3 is TGTGCCAGCAGTTTGTTGGGGAACACCGGGGAGCTGTTTTTT. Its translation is CASSLLGNTGELFF.

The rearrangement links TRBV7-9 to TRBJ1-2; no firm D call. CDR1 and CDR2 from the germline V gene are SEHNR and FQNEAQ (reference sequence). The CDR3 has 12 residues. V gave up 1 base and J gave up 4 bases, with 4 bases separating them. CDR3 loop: CASSLVRYGYTF. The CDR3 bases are TGTGCCAGCAGCTTAGTCCGCTATGGCTACACCTTC.

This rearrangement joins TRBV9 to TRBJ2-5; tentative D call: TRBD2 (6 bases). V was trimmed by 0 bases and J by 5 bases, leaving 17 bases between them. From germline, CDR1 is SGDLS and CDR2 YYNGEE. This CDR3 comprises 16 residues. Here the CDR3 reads CASSVAGDYNRETQYF. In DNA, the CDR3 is TGTGCCAGCAGCGTAGCGGGGGATTACAACAGGGAGACCCAGTACTTC. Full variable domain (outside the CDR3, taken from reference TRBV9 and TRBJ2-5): DSGVTQTPKHLITATGQRVTLRCSPRSGDLSVYWYQQSLDQGLQFLIQYYNGEERAKGNILERFSAQQFPDLHSELNLSSLELGDSALYFCASSVAGDYNRETQYFGPGTRLLVL.

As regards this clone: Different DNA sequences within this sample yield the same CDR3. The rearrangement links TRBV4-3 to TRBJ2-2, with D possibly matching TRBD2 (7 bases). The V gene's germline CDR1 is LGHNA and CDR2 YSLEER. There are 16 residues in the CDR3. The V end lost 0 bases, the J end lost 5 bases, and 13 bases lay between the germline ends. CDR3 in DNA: TGCGCCAGCAGCCAAGAAGCAGGGGAGGGGACCGGGGAGCTGTTTTTT. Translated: CASSQEAGEGTGELFF.

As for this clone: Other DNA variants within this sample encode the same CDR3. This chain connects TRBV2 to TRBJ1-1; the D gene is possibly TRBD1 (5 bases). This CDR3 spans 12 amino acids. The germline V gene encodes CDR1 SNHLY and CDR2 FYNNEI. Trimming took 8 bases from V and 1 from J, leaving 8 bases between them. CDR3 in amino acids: CASSQGNTEAFF. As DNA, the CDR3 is TGTGCCAGCTCCCAGGGGAACACTGAAGCTTTCTTT.

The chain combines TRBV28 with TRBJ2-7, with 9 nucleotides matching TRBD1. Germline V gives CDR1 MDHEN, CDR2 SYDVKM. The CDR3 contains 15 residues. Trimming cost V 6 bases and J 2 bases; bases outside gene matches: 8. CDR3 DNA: TGTGCCAGCAGCCCCTCCGGGACAGGGACCTACGAGCAGTACTTC. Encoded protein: CASSPSGTGTYEQYF.

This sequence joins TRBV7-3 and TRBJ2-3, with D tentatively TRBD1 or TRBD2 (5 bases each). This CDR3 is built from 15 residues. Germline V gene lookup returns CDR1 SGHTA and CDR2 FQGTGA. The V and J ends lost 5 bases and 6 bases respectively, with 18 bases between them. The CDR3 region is CASSLTGSGLDTQYF. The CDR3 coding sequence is TGTGCCAGCAGCCTCACGGGGTCAGGGTTGGATACGCAGTATTTT.

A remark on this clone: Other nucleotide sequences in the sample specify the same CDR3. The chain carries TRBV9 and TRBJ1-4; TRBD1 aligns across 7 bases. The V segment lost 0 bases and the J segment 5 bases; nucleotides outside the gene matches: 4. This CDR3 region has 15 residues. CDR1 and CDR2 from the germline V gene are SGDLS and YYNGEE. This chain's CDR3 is CASSVAGTANEKLFF. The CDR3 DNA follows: TGTGCCAGCAGCGTAGCCGGGACAGCAAATGAAAAACTGTTTTTT. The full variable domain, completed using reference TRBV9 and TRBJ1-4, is DSGVTQTPKHLITATGQRVTLRCSPRSGDLSVYWYQQSLDQGLQFLIQYYNGEERAKGNILERFSAQQFPDLHSELNLSSLELGDSALYFCASSVAGTANEKLFFGSGTQLSVL.

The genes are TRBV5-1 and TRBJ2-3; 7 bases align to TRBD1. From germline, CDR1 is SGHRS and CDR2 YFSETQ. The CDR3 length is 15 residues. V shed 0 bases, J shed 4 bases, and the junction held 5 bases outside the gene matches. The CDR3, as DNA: TGCGCCAGCAGCTTGGACAGGGGTTTCGCAGATACGCAGTATTTT. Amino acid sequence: CASSLDRGFADTQYF.

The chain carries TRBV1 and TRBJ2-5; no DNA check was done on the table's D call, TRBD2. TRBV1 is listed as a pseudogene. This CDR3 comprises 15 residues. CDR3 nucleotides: TGCACCAGCAGCTTTAGGTGGGAGTTCGTGGAGACCCAGTACTTC. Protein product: CTSSFRWEFVETQYF.

The CDR3 DNA reads as TGTGCCAGCGGTGAAGGGCCCAATGAGCAGTTCTTC. This codes for CASGEGPNEQFF. The gene calls are TRBV11-2 and TRBJ2-1; D unresolved. The CDR3 sequence is 12 residues long. Per germline, CDR1 SGHAT and CDR2 FQNNGV. Trimming pared 8 bases from V and 6 bases from J, leaving 11 bases between. Supplemented by reference TRBV11-2 and TRBJ2-1, the full variable domain reads EAGVAQSPRYKIIEKRQSVAFWCNPISGHATLYWYQQILGQGPKLLIQFQNNGVVDDSQLPKDRFSAERLKGVDSTLKIQPAKLEDSAVYLCASGEGPNEQFFGPGTRLTVL.

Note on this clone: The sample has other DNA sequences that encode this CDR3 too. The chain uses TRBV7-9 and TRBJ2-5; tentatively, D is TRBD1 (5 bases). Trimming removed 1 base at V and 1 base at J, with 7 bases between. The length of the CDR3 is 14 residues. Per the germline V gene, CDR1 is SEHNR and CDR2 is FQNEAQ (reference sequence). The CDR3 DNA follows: TGTGCCAGCAGCTTAGGGGGCCCCCAAGAGACCCAGTACTTC. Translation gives CASSLGGPQETQYF. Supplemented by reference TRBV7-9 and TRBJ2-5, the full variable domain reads DTGVSQNPRHKITKRGQNVTFRCDPISEHNRLYWYRQTLGQGPEFLTYFQNEAQLEKSRLLSDRFSAERPKGSFSTLEIQRTEQGDSAMYLCASSLGGPQETQYFGPGTRLLVL.

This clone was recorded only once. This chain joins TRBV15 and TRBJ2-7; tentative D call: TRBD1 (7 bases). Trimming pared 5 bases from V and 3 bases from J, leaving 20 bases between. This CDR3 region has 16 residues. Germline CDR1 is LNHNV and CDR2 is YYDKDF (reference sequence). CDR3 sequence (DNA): TGTGCCACCAGCCTCGAAGGGGGACAGACTAGCTACGAGCAGTACTTC. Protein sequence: CATSLEGGQTSYEQYF.

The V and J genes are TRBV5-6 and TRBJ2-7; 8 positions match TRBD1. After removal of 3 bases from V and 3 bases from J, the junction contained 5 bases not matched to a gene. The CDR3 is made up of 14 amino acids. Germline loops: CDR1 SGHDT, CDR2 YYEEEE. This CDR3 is CASSWDRLLYEQYF. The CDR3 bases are TGTGCCAGCAGCTGGGACAGGCTCCTCTACGAGCAGTACTTC. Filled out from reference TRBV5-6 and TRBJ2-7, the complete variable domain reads DAGVTQSPTHLIKTRGQQVTLRCSPKSGHDTVSWYQQALGQGPQFIFQYYEEEERQRGNFPDRFSGHQFPNYSSELNVNALLLGDSALYLCASSWDRLLYEQYFGPGTRLTVT.

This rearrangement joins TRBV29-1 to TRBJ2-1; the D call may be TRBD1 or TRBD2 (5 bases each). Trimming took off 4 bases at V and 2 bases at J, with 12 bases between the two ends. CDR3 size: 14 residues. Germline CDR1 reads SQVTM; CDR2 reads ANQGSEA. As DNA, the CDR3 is TGCAGCGTTGCCGGGACGGTAACCTACAATGAGCAGTTCTTC. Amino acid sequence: CSVAGTVTYNEQFF.